The TCR beta chain described here comes from a study of STAT5B mutations in CD4+ large granular lymphocyte leukemia. The survey-level immunoSEQ assay was used. Authors' processing steps: The detection floor for productive clonotype frequency was 2.59 x 10-5. Libraries were prepared by immunoSEQ multiplex PCR; TCRdb keeps only in-frame clonotypes and omits some of them. V and J calls and clone size come straight from that table; D and trimming were deduced from the DNA. The data hold about 45,000 clones, with 80% to 90% observed a single time. Points from the study as a whole: No patients shared main leukemic clonotypes, though roughly 27% appeared at low frequency elsewhere.

In regard to this clone: Its cognate antigen is unknown.

The material sequenced was CD4+ T cells from blood buffy coats. The origin of this receptor is a human donor in good health.

CDR3: CASSLTLGAGITEAFF. The CDR3 nucleotides are TGCGCCAGCAGCCTCACATTAGGCGCCGGAATTACTGAAGCTTTCTTT. The gene calls are TRBV4-3 and TRBJ1-1; D ambiguous. Trimming took 4 bases from V and 5 from J, leaving 20 bases between them. The CDR3 runs to 16 residues. CDR1 is LGHNA and CDR2 is YSLEER in the germline V gene.